Presented here are 17 T cell receptor beta chains from one specimen sequenced in a study of blood T cell repertoires in COVID-19. The assay was immunoSEQ multiplex PCR, and TCRdb's table has in-frame clones only and misses some. Here the sample spans about 300,000 clones, approximately 82% being singletons. Sequencing was performed on peripheral blood. These receptors were taken from a woman aged 45-65 years with acute or convalescent COVID-19.

This rearrangement joins TRBV9 to TRBJ2-7, with no clear D. Trimming removed 3 bases from V and 7 bases from J, with 11 bases in between. Germline V gene lookup returns CDR1 SGDLS and CDR2 YYNGEE. The CDR3 sequence is 12 residues long. The CDR3 sequence is CASSGPAGEQYF. The CDR3 region has the DNA TGTGCCAGCAGCGGCCCAGCCGGGGAGCAGTACTTC.

The chain combines TRBV4-3 with TRBJ2-7; a weak D match, TRBD2 (5 bases). This CDR3 has 17 amino acids. V lost 0 bases, J lost 3 bases, and 18 bases lay in between. The germline V gene encodes CDR1 LGHNA and CDR2 YSLEER. CDR3 nucleotide sequence: TGCGCCAGCAGCCAAGAGGGTTCCGGTGCGGACTTCTACGAGCAGTACTTC. Protein: CASSQEGSGADFYEQYF.

This clone was counted a few times. The CDR3 protein is CASSSVGRMVKGYEQFF. CDR3 DNA: TGTGCCAGCAGCTCCGTCGGGCGGATGGTGAAGGGGTATGAGCAGTTCTTC. The J gene is TRBJ2-1, the V gene TRBV7-9, with D possibly TRBD1 on 5 matching bases. The CDR3 runs 17 residues. Trimming pared 4 bases from V and 8 bases from J, leaving 24 bases between. Germline V CDR1 and CDR2: SEHNR, FQNEAQ (reference sequence).

The J gene is TRBJ1-6, the V gene TRBV7-2; D is ambiguous. This CDR3 is built from 17 residues. The germline CDR1 and CDR2 sequences are SGHTA and FQGNSA. Trimming cost V 1 base and J 0 bases, with 10 bases left between them. This CDR3 is CASSLEPPSSYNSPLHF. The CDR3 region has the DNA TGTGCCAGCAGCTTAGAACCGCCTAGCTCCTATAATTCACCCCTCCACTTT.

J is TRBJ2-3 and V is TRBV12-3 or TRBV12-4; D gene uncertain. CDR3 length equals 12 residues. The ends were cut back, 5 bases at V and 1 base at J, with 4 bases in the middle. The CDR3 here is CASSPGTDTQYF. DNA for the CDR3: TGTGCCAGCAGTCCGGGCACAGATACGCAGTATTTT.

The table lists this clone with a few counts. The same CDR3 also results from other DNA sequences found in this sample. The V gene is TRBV4-2, the J gene TRBJ1-5, with D uncertain. V shed 0 bases and J shed 5 bases, with 5 bases lying between them. The CDR3 is 13 residues long. Per the germline V gene, CDR1 is LGHNA and CDR2 is YNFKEQ. CDR3 amino acids: CASSQERDQPQHF. The CDR3, as DNA: TGTGCCAGCAGCCAAGAACGGGATCAGCCCCAGCATTTT.

The gene calls are TRBV5-1 and TRBJ1-6, with D possibly TRBD1 on 5 matching bases. The germline gives CDR1 SGHRS, CDR2 YFSETQ. The CDR3 is made up of 13 amino acids. Deletions cut 0 bases from V and 10 bases from J, with 8 bases between. DNA of the CDR3: TGCGCCAGCAGCTTGGTGGGGCAGTCACCCCTCCACTTT. It specifies CASSLVGQSPLHF.

J is TRBJ1-1 and V is TRBV30; D call uncertain. V was pared by 3 bases and J by 2 bases, with 10 bases between. Germline values: CDR1 GTSNPN, CDR2 SVGIG (reference sequence). The CDR3 length is 13 residues. In DNA, the CDR3 is TGTGCCTGGAGCGGGAAGGTAAACACTGAAGCTTTCTTT. Amino acid sequence: CAWSGKVNTEAFF.

J is TRBJ2-3 and V is TRBV7-2; the D is unclear. V lost 0 bases and J 1 base, leaving 8 bases between the germline ends. The germline gives CDR1 SGHTA, CDR2 FQGNSA. There are 15 residues in the CDR3. The CDR3 loop reads CASSLAAGGTDTQYF. Here the CDR3 DNA reads TGTGCCAGCAGCTTAGCTGCAGGCGGCACAGATACGCAGTATTTT.

The chain combines TRBV30 with TRBJ1-1; TRBD1 matches at 8 bases. The CDR3 contains 14 residues. Germline CDR1 reads GTSNPN; CDR2 reads SVGIG (reference sequence). The CDR3 DNA reads TGTGCTTCCGGGACAGGAACCATGAACACTGAAGCTTTCTTT. Translating gives CASGTGTMNTEAFF.

This rearrangement joins TRBV30 to TRBJ2-1, with D hard to call. The CDR3 has 13 residues. Germline loops: CDR1 GTSNPN, CDR2 SVGIG (reference sequence). The V gene lost 2 bases and the J gene lost 6 bases, with 11 bases spanning the gap. The CDR3 here is CAWSFLNGNEQFF. CDR3 DNA: TGTGCCTGGAGTTTCCTAAACGGCAATGAGCAGTTCTTC. The whole variable domain, filled in from reference TRBV30 and TRBJ2-1, reads SQTIHQWPATLVQPVGSPLSLECTVEGTSNPNLYWYRQAAGRGLQLLFYSVGIGQISSEVPQNLSASRPQDRQFILSSKKLLLSDSGFYLCAWSFLNGNEQFFGPGTRLTVL.

This clone was seen more than once but under ten times. This same CDR3 is encoded by further DNA sequences in the sample. The chain uses TRBV29-1 and TRBJ1-5, with TRBD1 matching 9 bases. Germline loops: CDR1 SQVTM, CDR2 ANQGSEA. The CDR3 is 14 amino acids. Trimming removed 6 bases from V and 5 bases from J; junction bases left unmatched: 8. The CDR3 region has the DNA TGCAGCGTGACCGGGACAGGGATCGATCAGCCCCAGCATTTT. Protein product: CSVTGTGIDQPQHF.

The chain couples TRBV14 to TRBJ2-1; D is possibly TRBD1 (5 bases). Trimming took off 3 bases at V and 1 base at J, with 13 bases between the two ends. Germline CDR1 reads SGHDN; CDR2 reads FVKESK. The CDR3 is 16 amino acids. The CDR3 coding sequence is TGTGCCAGCAGCCAGCTACAGGTCTTTTCCTACAATGAGCAGTTCTTC. Translating gives CASSQLQVFSYNEQFF. Variable domain in full (rest from reference TRBV14 and TRBJ2-1): EAGVTQFPSHSVIEKGQTVTLRCDPISGHDNLYWYRRVMGKEIKFLLHFVKESKQDESGMPNNRFLAERTGGTYSTLKVQPAELEDSGVYFCASSQLQVFSYNEQFFGPGTRLTVL.

The genes are TRBV6-5 and TRBJ2-7; D perhaps matches TRBD1 (5 bases). The CDR3 totals 13 residues. Looked up from germline, CDR1 is MNHEY and CDR2 is SVGAGI. Trimming took off 6 bases at V and 1 base at J, with 10 bases between the two ends. In nucleotides, the CDR3 is TGTGCCAGCAGCCCGACAGAATCCTACGAGCAGTACGTC. It is translated as CASSPTESYEQYV.

The chain uses TRBV5-1 and TRBJ1-2, with a tentative D call TRBD1 (6 bases). Germline V CDR1 and CDR2: SGHRS, YFSETQ. Trimming took 3 bases from V and 5 from J, leaving 11 bases between them. The CDR3 runs 13 residues. This CDR3 reads CASSSQGPYGYTF. CDR3 coding DNA: TGCGCCAGCAGCTCTCAGGGGCCTTATGGCTACACCTTC.

This sequence joins TRBV30 and TRBJ2-2; no reliable D call. V was cut by 4 bases and J by 6 bases, with 12 bases left in between. This CDR3 spans 13 amino acids. Germline CDR1 and CDR2: GTSNPN and SVGIG (reference sequence). This CDR3 is CAWTPSLSGELFF. As DNA, the CDR3 is TGTGCCTGGACCCCCTCCCTATCCGGGGAGCTGTTTTTT.

This clone was observed a few times. The chain carries TRBV10-3 and TRBJ1-2; TRBD1 matches 9 bases. Per the germline V gene, CDR1 is ENHRY and CDR2 is SYGVKD. J was trimmed by 0 bases and V by 4 bases; bases with no gene match: 6. CDR3 size: 16 residues. The DNA for the CDR3 is TGTGCCATCAGTGTTCAGGACAGGGGAGCTAACTATGGCTACACCTTC. As protein: CAISVQDRGANYGYTF.